The 10 T cell receptor beta chains reported below all come from one sample, sequenced in a study of OX40 agonist ivuxolimab in advanced cancers. Sequenced by immunoSEQ multiplex PCR; TCRdb stores in-frame clones only, minus some. This sample has about 83,000 clones; just over 90% occur once, and the top ten carry 0.43%. The source was CD4+ or CD8+ T cells sorted from blood, collected in a trial of the OX40 agonist ivuxolimab. These receptors originate from an adult with an advanced solid tumor such as melanoma, head and neck, liver or kidney cancer.

CDR3 loop: CASSLLTRTANTEAFF. For the CDR3, the DNA is TGTGCCAGCAGTTTATTAACTCGGACAGCGAACACTGAAGCTTTCTTT. The chain carries TRBV28 and TRBJ1-1, with a tentative D call TRBD1 (6 bases). The ends were cut back, 1 base at V and 1 base at J, with 13 bases in the middle. The CDR3 runs to 16 residues. Germline V gene data show CDR1 as MDHEN and CDR2 as SYDVKM.

The genes are TRBV30 and TRBJ1-1, with D unclear. Trimming stripped 0 bases from V and 4 bases from J, with 9 bases between. The V gene's germline CDR1 is GTSNPN and CDR2 SVGIG (reference sequence). This CDR3 has 13 amino acids. CDR3 protein: CAWSVKGSTEAFF. CDR3 nucleotides: TGTGCCTGGAGTGTGAAAGGGTCCACTGAAGCTTTCTTT.

V gene TRBV7-3 combines with J gene TRBJ2-1, with a possible D match to TRBD2 (5 bases). In germline, CDR1 is SGHTA, CDR2 FQGTGA. Deletions cut 1 base from V and 10 bases from J, with 23 bases between. The CDR3 is made up of 17 amino acids. CDR3 sequence: CASSLNRLMASGNEQFF. In DNA form, the CDR3 reads TGTGCCAGCAGCTTAAACCGACTAATGGCTAGTGGGAACGAGCAGTTCTTC.

The chain joins TRBV5-1 to TRBJ2-3; 11 positions match TRBD2. The germline CDR1 and CDR2 sequences are SGHRS and YFSETQ. Trimming removed 2 bases from V and 5 bases from J; junction bases left unmatched: 4. The CDR3 spans 15 residues. The DNA of the CDR3 is TGCGCCAGCAGCTTACTAGCGGGAGCGGAAGATACGCAGTATTTT. Its protein product is CASSLLAGAEDTQYF.

In this sample, this clone turned up once. At one of its ends the junction is not consistent with the germline gene, which may arise from a read error. The V gene is TRBV7-7, the J gene TRBJ2-5; D remains unclear. Germline loops: CDR1 SSHAT, CDR2 FNYEAQ (reference sequence). The CDR3 is made up of 13 amino acids. The CDR3 bases are TGTGCTAGCAGCTCTGGCGACCTAGAGACCCAGTACTTC. Its translation is CASSSGDLETQYF.

The J gene is TRBJ2-3, the V gene TRBV2, with 9 bases that match TRBD2. J lost 2 bases, V lost 4 bases, and 7 bases had no gene match. The germline V gene encodes CDR1 SNHLY and CDR2 FYNNEI. This CDR3 is 16 amino acids long. The DNA for the CDR3 is TGTGCCAGCAGTGGGCGGCTAGCGGGGATCACAGATACGCAGTATTTT. Its translation: CASSGRLAGITDTQYF.

Concerning this clone: The junction departs from germline at one end; a sequencing error may be responsible. V gene TRBV5-6 combines with J gene TRBJ2-3; 9 nucleotides line up with TRBD2. Germline V CDR1 and CDR2: SGHDT, YYEEEE. The CDR3 runs 16 residues. Here the CDR3 DNA reads TGTGCCAGCAGCTCGCTCCAAACCCCTAGCGGGATTGTCGCGCATTTT. This encodes CASSSLQTPSGIVAHF.

This rearrangement joins TRBV7-3 to TRBJ2-5, with 8 bases lining up with TRBD2. In germline, CDR1 is SGHTA, CDR2 FQGTGA. The CDR3 length is 15 residues. With V trimmed by 1 base and J by 2 bases, 3 bases remained unmatched. This CDR3 reads CASSLNAGGQETQYF. The CDR3 nucleotides read TGTGCCAGCAGCTTAAACGCGGGGGGACAAGAGACCCAGTACTTC.

The chain combines TRBV6-5 with TRBJ2-7, with 8 bases aligning to TRBD1. Unmatched junction bases numbered 4, after V lost 0 bases and J lost 3 bases. CDR3 length equals 15 residues. Germline V gene sequence: CDR1 MNHEY, CDR2 SVGAGI. CDR3 residues: CASSYSPGQGYEQYF. The DNA of the CDR3 is TGTGCCAGCAGTTACTCCCCCGGACAGGGCTACGAGCAGTACTTC.

This chain joins TRBV2 and TRBJ1-5, with 7 nucleotides matching TRBD1. The trim removed 3 bases at V and 6 bases at J, leaving 8 bases unmatched. CDR1 and CDR2 (germline): SNHLY, FYNNEI. The CDR3 loop spans 15 amino acids. As DNA, the CDR3 is TGTGCCAGCAGTGATATTGGCAGGGGGAGTCAGCCCCAGCATTTT. Translation gives CASSDIGRGSQPQHF.